This TCR beta chain comes out of a study of T cell responses to AZD1222 COVID-19 vaccine. Regarding the study as a whole: Of the AZD1222 recipients, only 5 or 6 were seropositive at baseline.

The assay was immunoSEQ multiplex PCR, and TCRdb's table has in-frame clones only and misses some. The data show roughly 130,000 clones, with approximately 88% seen just once and approximately 8% held by the top ten. In its sample, this clone was seen once. Antigen unknown. Trimming cost V 3 bases and J 9 bases, with 17 bases left between them. The germline V gene has CDR1 KGHDR and CDR2 SFDVKD. This CDR3 has 15 residues. Here the sequenced sample was peripheral blood, taken on day 0 of AZD1222 vaccination. The chain uses TRBV24-1 and TRBJ1-5, with D perhaps TRBD1 (5 bases). This TCR was sampled from an adult in good health. The CDR3 is CATSDGGRVGGPQHF. CDR3 DNA sequence: TGTGCCACCAGTGATGGCGGACGGGTTGGGGGGCCCCAGCATTTT.